The 10 T cell receptor beta chains below were found in one sample sequenced in a study of blood T cell repertoires in COVID-19. The assay was immunoSEQ multiplex PCR, and TCRdb's table has in-frame clones only and misses some. This sample has around 450,000 clones, with 80% to 90% found just once. Sequencing used peripheral blood. The source of these receptors is a woman in her twenties or thirties with acute or convalescent COVID-19.

The gene calls are TRBV6-1 and TRBJ1-6; TRBD1 agrees at 10 bases. The CDR3 extends over 15 amino acids. CDR1 is MNHNS and CDR2 is SASEGT in the germline V gene. V lost 1 base, J lost 13 bases, and 7 bases stayed unmatched. The CDR3 reads CASSEGQGANLPLHF. In nucleotides, the CDR3 is TGTGCCAGCAGTGAAGGACAGGGGGCGAACCTTCCCCTCCACTTT.

The sample holds one count of this clone. The rearrangement links TRBV14 to TRBJ2-1, with D unresolved. Germline V CDR1 and CDR2: SGHDN, FVKESK. V was trimmed by 2 bases and J by 8 bases, leaving 4 bases between them. This CDR3 contains 11 residues. CDR3 sequence reads: CASSQRYEQFF. The CDR3 DNA reads as TGTGCCAGCAGCCAACGTTATGAGCAGTTCTTC.

This clone was seen only a few times. The chain couples TRBV18 to TRBJ1-6; maybe TRBD1 (5 bases). Germline V gene sequence: CDR1 KGHSH, CDR2 LQKENI. V was cut by 5 bases and J by 7 bases, with 9 bases left in between. The CDR3 extends over 13 amino acids. CDR3 protein: CASSSGKNSPLHF. The CDR3, as DNA: TGTGCCAGCTCATCAGGGAAAAATTCACCCCTCCACTTT.

This clone was observed a handful of times. J is TRBJ2-7 and V is TRBV4-1, with a possible D match to TRBD2 (5 bases). V lost 4 bases and J lost 3, with 19 bases in between. Germline V gives CDR1 MGHRA, CDR2 YSYEKL. This CDR3 is built from 16 residues. Written as DNA, the CDR3 is TGCGCCAGCAGCCGAGGCGGGTCGGCTCGTCTCTACGAGCAGTACTTC. This encodes CASSRGGSARLYEQYF.

The chain combines TRBV2 with TRBJ1-5, with 11 bases aligning to TRBD1. This CDR3 region has 15 residues. From germline, CDR1 is SNHLY and CDR2 FYNNEI. The junction had 7 bases not matched to a gene; V was cut back by 6 bases and J by 6 bases. CDR3: CASRAGTGGGQPQHF. DNA of the CDR3: TGTGCCAGCAGAGCCGGGACAGGGGGAGGTCAGCCCCAGCATTTT.

The J gene is TRBJ1-2, the V gene TRBV4-1; a possible D gene is TRBD1 (5 bases). Looked up from germline, CDR1 is MGHRA and CDR2 is YSYEKL. CDR3 length: 13 amino acids. The germline V and J ends were trimmed by 3 bases and 7 bases, with 12 bases remaining between them. CDR3 sequence (DNA): TGCGCCAGCAGCCAGGAGGGACCGAGTGGCTACACCTTC. This encodes CASSQEGPSGYTF.

The rearrangement links TRBV2 to TRBJ1-6; D is unclear. This CDR3 has 13 residues. V was trimmed by 6 bases and J by 12 bases, leaving 15 bases between them. Per the germline V gene, CDR1 is SNHLY and CDR2 is FYNNEI. The CDR3 reads CASSNGERKPLHF. CDR3 coding DNA: TGTGCCAGCAGCAACGGGGAGAGGAAACCCCTCCACTTT.

This clone showed up just a few times. The J gene is TRBJ1-2, the V gene TRBV5-5; weak D call: TRBD1 (6 bases). The germline gives CDR1 SGHKS, CDR2 YYEKEE (reference sequence). The CDR3 runs 18 residues. The ends were cut back, 0 bases at V and 0 bases at J, with 18 bases in the middle. CDR3 loop: CASSLVGVGRGANYGYTF. The CDR3 DNA reads as TGTGCCAGCAGCTTGGTCGGGGTCGGCAGGGGAGCTAACTATGGCTACACCTTC.

The chain couples TRBV5-4 to TRBJ2-4; TRBD2 agrees at 8 bases. Unmatched junction bases numbered 9, after V lost 0 bases and J lost 7 bases. Germline V gives CDR1 SGHNT, CDR2 YYREEE (reference sequence). The CDR3 is 16 amino acids. CDR3 residues: CASSLEAGGRGNIQYF. In DNA, the CDR3 is TGTGCCAGCAGCTTGGAGGCGGGGGGTCGGGGGAACATTCAGTACTTC.

The gene calls are TRBV6-6 and TRBJ2-3, with D possibly matching TRBD1 (6 bases). Looked up from germline, CDR1 is MNHNY and CDR2 is SVGAGI (reference sequence). The germline V and J ends were trimmed by 4 bases and 4 bases, with 9 bases remaining between them. The CDR3 runs 13 residues. The CDR3 DNA is TGTGCCAGCAGTTCACAGGGCCCAGATACGCAGTATTTT. Protein sequence: CASSSQGPDTQYF.